These T cell receptor beta chains were read from a single sample in a study of T-cell memory formation after mild COVID-19. TCRdb re-called the 5' RACE reads with MiXCR, one entry per CDR3 protein. The profile shows about 260,000 distinct CDR3 sequences, around 8% of them singletons. Sequencing was carried out using PBMCs or a T cell subset sorted from them (not recorded which). These receptors were collected from a man younger than 30 who had mild COVID-19 (a few samples of this study predate the infection). Cell type and time point are not known. Both conserved end residues are part of each CDR3. D genes are given only for firm matches. Size is omitted from some rows. Given values are once, few, many or a class for expanded clones.

D: -; size: few; V: TRBV20-1; J: TRBJ1-2; CDR3: CSASNDYGYTF; DNA: TGCAGTGCTAGCAACGACTATGGCTACACCTTC
D: -; size: once; V: TRBV12-3/TRBV12-4; J: TRBJ1-1; CDR3: CASSLWRGGTEAFF; DNA: TGTGCCAGCAGTTTGTGGAGGGGTGGAACTGAAGCTTTCTTT
D: -; size: few; V: TRBV14; J: TRBJ1-6; CDR3: CASSPGRGASPLHF; DNA: TGTGCCAGCAGTCCGGGCAGGGGAGCTTCACCCCTCCACTTT
D: -; size: -; V: TRBV19; J: TRBJ2-7; CDR3: CASSITGSSYEQYF; DNA: TGTGCCAGTAGTATAACGGGCAGCTCCTACGAGCAGTACTTC
D: -; size: -; V: TRBV15; J: TRBJ2-2; CDR3: CATSREGRGELFF; DNA: TGTGCCACCAGCAGAGAAGGGCGTGGGGAGCTGTTTTTT
D: -; size: few; V: TRBV5-1; J: TRBJ2-5; CDR3: CASSRDTSQETQYF; DNA: TGCGCCAGCAGCCGGGACACATCCCAAGAGACCCAGTACTTC
D: -; size: few; V: TRBV18; J: TRBJ2-5; CDR3: CASSPPRLGGQETQYF; DNA: TGTGCCAGCTCACCACCTCGGCTGGGAGGTCAAGAGACCCAGTACTTC
D: -; size: -; V: TRBV12-3/TRBV12-4; J: TRBJ2-7; CDR3: CASSFLKAEQYF; DNA: TGTGCCAGCAGTTTCCTGAAGGCCGAGCAGTACTTC
D: -; size: -; V: TRBV7-9; J: TRBJ1-1; CDR3: CASSLVVGMNTEAFF; DNA: TGTGCCAGCAGCTTAGTAGTCGGCATGAACACTGAAGCTTTCTTT
D: TRBD1; size: -; V: TRBV6-5; J: TRBJ1-2; CDR3: CASSSDRGRPYGYTF; DNA: TGTGCCAGCAGCTCGGACAGGGGAAGACCCTATGGCTACACCTTC
D: -; size: -; V: TRBV20-1; J: TRBJ2-2; CDR3: CSAGPGPNTGELFF; DNA: TGCAGTGCAGGACCGGGGCCGAACACCGGGGAGCTGTTTTTT
D: TRBD1; size: -; V: TRBV6-5; J: TRBJ1-5; CDR3: CASSKTGGGQPQHF; DNA: TGTGCCAGCAGTAAAACAGGGGGAGGTCAGCCCCAGCATTTT
D: -; size: many; V: TRBV7-2; J: TRBJ1-6; CDR3: CASSLRSREALHF; DNA: TGTGCCAGCAGCTTAAGGTCCCGGGAGGCCCTCCACTTT
D: TRBD1; size: -; V: TRBV19; J: TRBJ1-1; CDR3: CASSVTGGVLNTEAFF; DNA: TGTGCCAGTAGTGTGACAGGGGGCGTTTTGAACACTGAAGCTTTCTTT
D: TRBD2; size: -; V: TRBV4-3; J: TRBJ2-3; CDR3: CASSQEISGGQTDTQYF; DNA: TGCGCCAGCAGCCAAGAGATTAGCGGGGGGCAAACAGATACGCAGTATTTT
D: -; size: -; V: TRBV7-6; J: TRBJ2-2; CDR3: CASSDGTGELFF; DNA: TGTGCCAGCAGCGATGGGACCGGGGAGCTGTTTTTT
D: -; size: few; V: TRBV4-3; J: TRBJ1-1; CDR3: CASSQVVGVNTEAFF; DNA: TGCGCCAGCAGCCAAGTGGTGGGGGTGAACACTGAAGCTTTCTTT
D: -; size: few; V: TRBV11-2; J: TRBJ1-1; CDR3: CASSLYTGFGGEAFF; DNA: TGTGCCAGCAGCCTATATACCGGGTTTGGGGGAGAAGCTTTCTTT
D: -; size: -; V: TRBV5-5; J: TRBJ2-2; CDR3: CASSLRGSNTGELFF; DNA: TGTGCCAGCAGCTTACGCGGCTCGAACACCGGGGAGCTGTTTTTT
D: -; size: -; V: TRBV9; J: TRBJ2-2; CDR3: CASSILNTGELFF; DNA: TGTGCCAGCAGCATATTAAACACCGGGGAGCTGTTTTTT
D: -; size: few; V: TRBV12-3/TRBV12-4; J: TRBJ2-1; CDR3: CASRPLAGAGLSSNEQFF; DNA: TGTGCCAGCAGGCCTCTCGCGGGCGCGGGCTTGTCGAGCAATGAGCAGTTCTTC
D: -; size: -; V: TRBV20-1; J: TRBJ1-6; CDR3: CSAEAAGQVNSPLHF; DNA: TGCAGTGCCGAAGCTGCGGGCCAGGTCAATTCACCCCTCCACTTT
D: -; size: -; V: TRBV6-2/TRBV6-3; J: TRBJ1-2; CDR3: CASTPDGNYGYTF; DNA: TGTGCCAGCACCCCCGACGGGAACTATGGCTACACCTTC
D: -; size: -; V: TRBV4-2; J: TRBJ1-2; CDR3: CASSQDHRGGAGYTF; DNA: TGTGCCAGCAGCCAAGATCACCGAGGAGGGGCCGGCTACACCTTC
D: -; size: few; V: TRBV7-2; J: TRBJ1-3; CDR3: CASSASGVYSGNTIYF; DNA: TGTGCCAGCAGCGCCTCGGGGGTTTACTCTGGAAACACCATATATTTT
D: -; size: -; V: TRBV19; J: TRBJ1-2; CDR3: CASSIAGNGQPYGYTF; DNA: TGTGCCAGTAGTATCGCGGGTAATGGACAGCCATATGGCTACACCTTC
D: -; size: -; V: TRBV5-1; J: TRBJ1-1; CDR3: CASNLLNLNTEAFF; DNA: TGCGCCAGCAACCTACTGAACTTGAACACTGAAGCTTTCTTT
D: TRBD2; size: few; V: TRBV5-1; J: TRBJ2-4; CDR3: CASSTTGTSTVIQYF; DNA: TGCGCCAGCAGCACGACCGGGACTAGCACTGTCATTCAGTACTTC
D: -; size: few; V: TRBV6-1; J: TRBJ2-2; CDR3: CASRPGHSNTGELFF; DNA: TGTGCCAGCAGACCGGGACACTCGAACACCGGGGAGCTGTTTTTT
D: -; size: few; V: TRBV20-1; J: TRBJ1-1; CDR3: CSARDYRGAFF; DNA: TGCAGTGCTAGAGATTACCGCGGAGCTTTCTTT
D: TRBD2; size: few; V: TRBV20-1; J: TRBJ2-1; CDR3: CSARDLAGVYNEQFF; DNA: TGCAGTGCTAGAGATCTCGCGGGGGTCTACAATGAGCAGTTCTTC